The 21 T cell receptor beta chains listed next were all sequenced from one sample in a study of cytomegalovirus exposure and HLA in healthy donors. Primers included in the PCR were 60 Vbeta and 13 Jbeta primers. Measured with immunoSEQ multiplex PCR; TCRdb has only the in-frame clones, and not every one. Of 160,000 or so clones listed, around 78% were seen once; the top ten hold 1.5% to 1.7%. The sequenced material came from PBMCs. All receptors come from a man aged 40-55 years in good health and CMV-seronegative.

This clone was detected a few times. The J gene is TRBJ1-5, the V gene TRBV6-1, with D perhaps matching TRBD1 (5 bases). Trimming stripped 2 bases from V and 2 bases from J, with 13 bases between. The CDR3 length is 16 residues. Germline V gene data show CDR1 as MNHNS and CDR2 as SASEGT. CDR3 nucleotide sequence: TGTGCCAGCAGTGAACTTCCAGGGAACCGCAATCAGCCCCAGCATTTT. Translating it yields CASSELPGNRNQPQHF.

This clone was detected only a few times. In DNA, the CDR3 is TGTGCCAGCAGTTTAAATGTTGCAACAGGGCTTAATGAAAAACTGTTTTTT. It translates to CASSLNVATGLNEKLFF. The chain is built from TRBV27 and TRBJ1-4; possible D gene TRBD1, 6 bases. The V end was cut by 2 bases, the J end by 4 bases, with 17 bases between. The germline V gene has CDR1 MNHEY and CDR2 SMNVEV (reference sequence). The CDR3 length is 17 residues.

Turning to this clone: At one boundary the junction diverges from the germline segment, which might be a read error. This chain's CDR3 is CASSDLEGQAKNSQYF. The CDR3 region has the DNA TGTGCCAGCAGTGATCTCGAGGGACAAGCCAAAAACAGTCAGTACTTC. The chain carries TRBV6-1 and TRBJ2-4; maybe TRBD1 (6 bases). The length of the CDR3 is 16 residues. CDR1 and CDR2 from the germline V gene are MNHNS and SASEGT.

This CDR3 is CASAYTTDTQYF. CDR3 in DNA: TGTGCCAGCGCATACACAACAGATACGCAGTATTTT. The chain couples TRBV7-3 to TRBJ2-3; D uncertain. CDR3 length: 12 residues. The ends were cut back, 8 bases at V and 3 bases at J, with 9 bases in the middle. Germline loops: CDR1 SGHTA, CDR2 FQGTGA.

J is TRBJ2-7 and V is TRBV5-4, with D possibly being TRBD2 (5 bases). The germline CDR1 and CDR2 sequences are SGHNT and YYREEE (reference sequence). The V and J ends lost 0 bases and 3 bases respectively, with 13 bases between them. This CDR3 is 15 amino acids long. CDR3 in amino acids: CASSLESGGGYEQYF. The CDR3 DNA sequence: TGTGCCAGCAGCTTGGAGAGTGGTGGAGGCTACGAGCAGTACTTC.

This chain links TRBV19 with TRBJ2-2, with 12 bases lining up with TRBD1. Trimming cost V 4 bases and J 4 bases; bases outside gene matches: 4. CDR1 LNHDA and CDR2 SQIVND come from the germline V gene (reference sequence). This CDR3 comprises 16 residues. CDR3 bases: TGTGCCAGTAGTAGGGGACAGGGGGCGGGCACCGGGGAGCTGTTTTTT. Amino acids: CASSRGQGAGTGELFF.

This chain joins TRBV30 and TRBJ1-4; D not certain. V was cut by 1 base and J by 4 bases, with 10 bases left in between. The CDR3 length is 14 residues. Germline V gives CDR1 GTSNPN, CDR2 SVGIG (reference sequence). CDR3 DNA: TGTGCCTGGAGTGGAGGAGGTAATAATGAAAAACTGTTTTTT. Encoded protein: CAWSGGGNNEKLFF.

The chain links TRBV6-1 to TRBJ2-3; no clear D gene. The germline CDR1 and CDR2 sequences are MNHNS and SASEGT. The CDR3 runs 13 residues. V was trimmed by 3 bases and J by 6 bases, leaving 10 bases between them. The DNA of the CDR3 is TGTGCCAGCAGTGATGCCCAACTGGATACGCAGTATTTT. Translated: CASSDAQLDTQYF.

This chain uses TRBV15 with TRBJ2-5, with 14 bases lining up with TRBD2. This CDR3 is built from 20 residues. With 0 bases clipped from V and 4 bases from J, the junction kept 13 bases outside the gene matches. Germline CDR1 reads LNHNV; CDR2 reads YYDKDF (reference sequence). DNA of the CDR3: TGTGCCACCAGCAGAGATCAGCGACTAGCGGGAGGGCCGGTGGGAGAGACCCAGTACTTC. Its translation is CATSRDQRLAGGPVGETQYF.

Here the CDR3 reads CASSKQGSNQPQHF. The CDR3 DNA reads TGTGCCAGCTCGAAGCAGGGGAGCAATCAGCCCCAGCATTTT. The J gene is TRBJ1-5, the V gene TRBV2; possibly TRBD1 for D (6 bases). Trimming shortened V by 8 bases and J by 1 base, and 12 bases separated the two germline ends. This CDR3 has 14 amino acids. Germline CDR1 is SNHLY and CDR2 is FYNNEI.

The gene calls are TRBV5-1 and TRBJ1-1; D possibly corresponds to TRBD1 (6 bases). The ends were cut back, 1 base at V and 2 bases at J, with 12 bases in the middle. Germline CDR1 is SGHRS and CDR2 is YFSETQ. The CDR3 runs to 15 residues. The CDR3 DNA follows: TGCGCCAGCAGCTTGTCGGGGGGCGAAAACACTGAAGCTTTCTTT. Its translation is CASSLSGGENTEAFF.

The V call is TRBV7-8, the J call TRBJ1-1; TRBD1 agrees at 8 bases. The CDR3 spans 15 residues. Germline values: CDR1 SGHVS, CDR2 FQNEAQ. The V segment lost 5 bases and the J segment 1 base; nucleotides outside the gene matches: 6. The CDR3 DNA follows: TGTGCCAGCAGCGCCCAGGGGGCTGCGAACACTGAAGCTTTCTTT. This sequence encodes CASSAQGAANTEAFF. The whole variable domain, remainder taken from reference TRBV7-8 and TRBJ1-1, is GAGVSQSPRYKVAKRGQDVALRCDPISGHVSLFWYQQALGQGPEFLTYFQNEAQLDKSGLPSDRFFAERPEGSVSTLKIQRTQQEDSAVYLCASSAQGAANTEAFFGQGTRLTVV.

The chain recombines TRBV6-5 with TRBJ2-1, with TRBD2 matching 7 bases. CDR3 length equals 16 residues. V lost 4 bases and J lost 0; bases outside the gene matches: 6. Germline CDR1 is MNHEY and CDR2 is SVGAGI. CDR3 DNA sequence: TGTGCCAGCAGTTCTTGGGGCGGGAGCTCCTACAATGAGCAGTTCTTC. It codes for CASSSWGGSSYNEQFF.

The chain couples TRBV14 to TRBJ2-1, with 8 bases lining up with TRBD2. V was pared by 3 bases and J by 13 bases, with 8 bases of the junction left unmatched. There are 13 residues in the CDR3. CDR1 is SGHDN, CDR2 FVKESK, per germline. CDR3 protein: CASSQAPGLVQFF. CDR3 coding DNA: TGTGCCAGCAGCCAGGCTCCGGGACTAGTCCAGTTCTTC.

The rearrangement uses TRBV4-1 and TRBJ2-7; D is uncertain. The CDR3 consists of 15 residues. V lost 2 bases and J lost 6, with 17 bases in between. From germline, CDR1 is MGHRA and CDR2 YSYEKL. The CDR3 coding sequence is TGCGCCAGCAGCCAACTTAGCTCCTCTAACTGCGAGCAGTACTTC. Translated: CASSQLSSSNCEQYF.

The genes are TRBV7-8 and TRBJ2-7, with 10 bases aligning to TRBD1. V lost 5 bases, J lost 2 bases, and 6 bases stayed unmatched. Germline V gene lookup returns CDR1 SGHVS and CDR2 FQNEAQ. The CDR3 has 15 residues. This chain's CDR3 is CASSTSGTGAYEQYF. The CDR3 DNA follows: TGTGCCAGCAGCACTTCCGGGACAGGGGCCTACGAGCAGTACTTC.

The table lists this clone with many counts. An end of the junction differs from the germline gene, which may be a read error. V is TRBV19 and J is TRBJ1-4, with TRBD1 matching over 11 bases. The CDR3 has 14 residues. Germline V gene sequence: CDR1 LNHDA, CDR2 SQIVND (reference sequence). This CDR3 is CASSISGTGGKLFF. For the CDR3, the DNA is TGTGCCAGTAGTATTTCAGGGACAGGGGGAAAATTGTTTTTT.

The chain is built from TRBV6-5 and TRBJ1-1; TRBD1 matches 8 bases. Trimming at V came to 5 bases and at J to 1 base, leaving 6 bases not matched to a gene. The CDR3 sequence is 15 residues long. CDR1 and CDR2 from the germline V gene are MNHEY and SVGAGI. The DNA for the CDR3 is TGTGCCAGCAGTGGACGACAGGGGTGGAACACTGAAGCTTTCTTT. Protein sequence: CASSGRQGWNTEAFF.

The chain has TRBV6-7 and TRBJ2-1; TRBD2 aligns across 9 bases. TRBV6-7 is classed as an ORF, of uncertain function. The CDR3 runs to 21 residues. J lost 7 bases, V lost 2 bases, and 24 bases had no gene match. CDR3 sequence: CASSYLEGAGGKREGINEQFF. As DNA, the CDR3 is TGTGCCAGCAGTTACCTCGAGGGGGCGGGGGGGAAACGGGAGGGTATTAATGAGCAGTTCTTC.

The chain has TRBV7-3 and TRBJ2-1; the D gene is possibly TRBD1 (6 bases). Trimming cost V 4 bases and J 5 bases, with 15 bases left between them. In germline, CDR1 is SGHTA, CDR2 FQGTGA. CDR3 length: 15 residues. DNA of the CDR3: TGTGCCAGCAGCTCCCAGGGGAATAGGGACAATGAGCAGTTCTTC. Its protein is CASSSQGNRDNEQFF.

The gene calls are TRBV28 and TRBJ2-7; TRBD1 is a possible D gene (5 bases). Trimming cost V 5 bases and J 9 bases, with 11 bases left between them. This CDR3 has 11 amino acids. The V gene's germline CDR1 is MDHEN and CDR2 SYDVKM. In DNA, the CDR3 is TGTGCCAGCAGTCCTGGGGCCAGGCAGTACTTC. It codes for CASSPGARQYF.